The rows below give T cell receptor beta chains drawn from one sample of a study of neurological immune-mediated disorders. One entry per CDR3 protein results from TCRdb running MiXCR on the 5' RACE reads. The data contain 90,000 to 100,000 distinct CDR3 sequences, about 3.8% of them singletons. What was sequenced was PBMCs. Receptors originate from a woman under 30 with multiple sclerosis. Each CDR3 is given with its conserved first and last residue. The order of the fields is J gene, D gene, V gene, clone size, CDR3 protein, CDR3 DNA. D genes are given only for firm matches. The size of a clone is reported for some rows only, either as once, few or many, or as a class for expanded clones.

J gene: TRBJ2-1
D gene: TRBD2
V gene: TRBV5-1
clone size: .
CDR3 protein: CASSLVLAGARDEQFF
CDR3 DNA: TGCGCCAGCAGCTTGGTACTAGCGGGAGCGAGGGATGAGCAGTTCTTC

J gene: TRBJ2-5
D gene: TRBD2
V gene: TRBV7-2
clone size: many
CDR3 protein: CASSFRLADQETQYF
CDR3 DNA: TGTGCCAGCAGCTTTCGACTAGCGGATCAAGAGACCCAGTACTTC

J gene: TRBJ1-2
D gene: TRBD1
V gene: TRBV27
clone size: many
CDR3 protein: CASSSIGTGRLDGYTF
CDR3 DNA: TGTGCCAGCAGTTCTATCGGGACAGGACGTCTAGATGGCTACACCTTC

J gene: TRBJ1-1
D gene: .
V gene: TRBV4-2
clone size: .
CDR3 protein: CASSQTGRTEAFF
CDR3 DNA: TGTGCCAGCAGCCAAACAGGGAGAACTGAAGCTTTCTTT

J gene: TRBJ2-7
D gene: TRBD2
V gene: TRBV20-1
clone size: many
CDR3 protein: CSARVRAGAYEQYF
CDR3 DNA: TGCAGTGCTAGAGTTCGGGCGGGAGCCTACGAGCAGTACTTC

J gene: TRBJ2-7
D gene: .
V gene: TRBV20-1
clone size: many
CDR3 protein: CSARDFRGFSYEQYF
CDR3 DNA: TGCAGTGCTAGAGATTTTCGGGGCTTCTCCTACGAGCAGTACTTC

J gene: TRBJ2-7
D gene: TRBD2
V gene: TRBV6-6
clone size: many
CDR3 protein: CASSYGAGGDLAGFEQYF
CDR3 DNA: TGTGCCAGCAGTTACGGGGCAGGAGGCGACCTAGCGGGATTTGAGCAGTACTTC

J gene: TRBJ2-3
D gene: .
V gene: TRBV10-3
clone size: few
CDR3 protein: CAISESTDTQYF
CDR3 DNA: TGTGCCATCAGCGAGAGCACAGATACGCAGTATTTT

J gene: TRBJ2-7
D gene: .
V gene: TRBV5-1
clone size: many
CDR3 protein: CASSLSGDSYEQYF
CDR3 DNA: TGCGCCAGCAGCTTGTCGGGGGACTCCTACGAGCAGTACTTC

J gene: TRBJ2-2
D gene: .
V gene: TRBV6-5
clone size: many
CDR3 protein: CASSQSPGSSTAGELFF
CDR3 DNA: TGTGCCAGCAGTCAAAGCCCGGGCTCCTCTACAGCCGGGGAGCTGTTTTTT

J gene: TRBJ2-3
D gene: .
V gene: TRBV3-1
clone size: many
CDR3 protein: CASSQGADTQYF
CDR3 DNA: TGTGCCAGCAGCCAGGGGGCAGATACGCAGTATTTT

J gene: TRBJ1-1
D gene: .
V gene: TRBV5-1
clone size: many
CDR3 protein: CASSKAGDTEAFF
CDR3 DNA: TGCGCCAGCAGCAAGGCGGGGGACACTGAAGCTTTCTTT

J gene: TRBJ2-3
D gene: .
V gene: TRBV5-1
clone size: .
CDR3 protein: CASSGGPSEDTQYF
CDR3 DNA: TGCGCCAGCAGCGGGGGGCCCTCAGAGGATACGCAGTATTTT

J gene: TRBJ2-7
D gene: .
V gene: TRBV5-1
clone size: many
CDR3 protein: CASSSGGYYEQYF
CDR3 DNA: TGCGCCAGCAGCTCCGGGGGTTATTACGAGCAGTACTTC

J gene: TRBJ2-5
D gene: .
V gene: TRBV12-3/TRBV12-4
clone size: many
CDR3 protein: CASSFRTVRRGTQYF
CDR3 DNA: TGTGCCAGCAGTTTCAGGACCGTTAGACGGGGGACCCAGTACTTC

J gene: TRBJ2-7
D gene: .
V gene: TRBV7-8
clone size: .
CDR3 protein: CASSTPDHEQYF
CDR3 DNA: TGTGCCAGCAGCACCCCGGATCACGAGCAGTACTTC

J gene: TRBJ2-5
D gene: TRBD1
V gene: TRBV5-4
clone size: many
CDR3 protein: CASRSNRGETQYF
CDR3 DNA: TGTGCCAGCAGATCTAACAGGGGAGAGACCCAGTACTTC

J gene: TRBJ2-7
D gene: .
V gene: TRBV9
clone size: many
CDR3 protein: CASSEGEGRYFEQYF
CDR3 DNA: TGTGCCAGCAGCGAGGGGGAGGGGAGGTATTTCGAGCAGTACTTC

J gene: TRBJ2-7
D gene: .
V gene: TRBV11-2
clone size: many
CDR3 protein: CASSLVWQGKNEQYF
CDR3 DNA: TGTGCCAGCAGCTTAGTGTGGCAGGGGAAGAACGAGCAGTACTTC

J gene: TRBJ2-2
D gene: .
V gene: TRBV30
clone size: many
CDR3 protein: CAWNSIGELFF
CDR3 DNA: TGTGCCTGGAATAGTATCGGGGAGCTGTTTTTT

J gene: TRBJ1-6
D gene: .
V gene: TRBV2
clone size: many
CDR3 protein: CASSTTENSPLHF
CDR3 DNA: TGTGCCAGCAGTACGACGGAGAATTCACCCCTCCACTTT

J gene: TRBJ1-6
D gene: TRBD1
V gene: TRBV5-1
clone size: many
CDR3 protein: CASSLGQGPTNNSPLHF
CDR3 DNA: TGCGCCAGCAGCTTGGGACAGGGGCCCACAAATAATTCACCCCTCCACTTT

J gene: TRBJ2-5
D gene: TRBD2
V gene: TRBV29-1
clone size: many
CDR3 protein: CSVGGSLAGVQETQYF
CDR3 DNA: TGCAGCGTTGGAGGCTCGTTAGCGGGGGTCCAAGAGACCCAGTACTTC

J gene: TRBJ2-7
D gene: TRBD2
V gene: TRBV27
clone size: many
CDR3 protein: CASSLRRASGPVGYHEQYF
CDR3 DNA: TGTGCCAGCAGTTTAAGGCGGGCTAGCGGACCCGTCGGTTACCACGAGCAGTACTTC

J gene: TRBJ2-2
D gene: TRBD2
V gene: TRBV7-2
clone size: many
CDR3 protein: CASSFSPSGGAGELFF
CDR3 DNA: TGTGCCAGCAGCTTTTCACCCAGCGGGGGGGCCGGGGAGCTGTTTTTT

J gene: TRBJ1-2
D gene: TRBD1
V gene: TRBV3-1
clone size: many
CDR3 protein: CASRKGTGDRGYTF
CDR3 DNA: TGTGCCAGCAGAAAGGGGACAGGGGATCGGGGCTACACCTTC

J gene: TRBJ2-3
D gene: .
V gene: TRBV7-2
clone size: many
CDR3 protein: CASVAGASTDTQYF
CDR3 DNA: TGTGCCAGCGTGGCGGGGGCTAGCACAGATACGCAGTATTTT

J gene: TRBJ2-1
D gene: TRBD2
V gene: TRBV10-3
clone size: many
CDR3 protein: CAISEGEGSYNEQFF
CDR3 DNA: TGTGCCATCAGTGAGGGGGAGGGTTCCTACAATGAGCAGTTCTTC

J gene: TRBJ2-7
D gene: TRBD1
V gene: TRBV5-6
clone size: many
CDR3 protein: CASSLFGQGAWEQYF
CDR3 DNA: TGTGCCAGCAGCTTGTTCGGTCAGGGGGCATGGGAGCAGTACTTC

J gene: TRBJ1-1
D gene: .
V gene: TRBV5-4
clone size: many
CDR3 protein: CASSLPQRTTGGNTEAFF
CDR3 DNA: TGTGCCAGCAGCTTGCCCCAACGTACGACAGGAGGGAACACTGAAGCTTTCTTT

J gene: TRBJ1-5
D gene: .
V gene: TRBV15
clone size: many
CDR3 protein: CATSGGYSEIQPQHF
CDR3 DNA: TGTGCCACCAGCGGCGGTTATTCGGAAATTCAGCCCCAGCATTTT